This T cell receptor (beta chain) was identified in a study of blood T cells in healthy people across ages. Regarding the study as a whole: The study found more naive CD4+ cells and higher diversity in long-lived than aged donors.

Those donating, healthy Caucasian individuals from Russia, were aged roughly 6 to 90. Alongside a J-beta primer mix, a sample-barcoded 5' primer served in a second PCR lasting roughly 6 to 11 cycles. TCRdb re-called the 5' RACE reads with MiXCR, one entry per CDR3 protein. The sample consists of 850,000 to 1,000,000 distinct CDR3 sequences, 51% of them appearing once. V lost 4 bases to trimming and J lost 8 bases; unmatched junction nucleotides: 8. This CDR3 is built from 15 residues. Germline loops: CDR1 MNHEY, CDR2 SMNVEV (reference sequence). A word on this clonotype: Its antigen is as yet unknown.

The source of this sequence is a woman aged 55-70 years in good health. The genes are TRBV27 and TRBJ1-4; 9 nucleotides agree with TRBD1. Sequencing was carried out using blood. The CDR3 nucleotides are TGTGCCAGCAGTTCCCTGGACAGGGGTGGAGAAAAACTGTTTTTT. The encoded protein is CASSSLDRGGEKLFF.